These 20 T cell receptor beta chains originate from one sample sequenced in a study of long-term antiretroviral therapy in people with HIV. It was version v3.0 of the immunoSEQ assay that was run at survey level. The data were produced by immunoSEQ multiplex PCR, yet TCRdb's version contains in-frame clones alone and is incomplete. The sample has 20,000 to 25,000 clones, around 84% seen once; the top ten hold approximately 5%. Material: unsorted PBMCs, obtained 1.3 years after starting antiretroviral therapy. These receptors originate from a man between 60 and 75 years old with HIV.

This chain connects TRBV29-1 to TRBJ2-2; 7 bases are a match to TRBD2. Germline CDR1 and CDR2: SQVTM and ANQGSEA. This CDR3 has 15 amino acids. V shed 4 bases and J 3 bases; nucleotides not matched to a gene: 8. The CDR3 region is CSVVGSGAYTGELFF. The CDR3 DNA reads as TGCAGCGTTGTTGGGAGCGGGGCTTACACCGGGGAGCTGTTTTTT.

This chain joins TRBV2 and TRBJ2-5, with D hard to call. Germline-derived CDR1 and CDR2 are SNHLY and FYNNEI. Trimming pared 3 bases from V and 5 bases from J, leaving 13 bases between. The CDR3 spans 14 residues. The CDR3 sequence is CASSERRVPETQYF. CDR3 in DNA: TGTGCCAGCAGTGAGAGGCGAGTACCTGAGACCCAGTACTTC.

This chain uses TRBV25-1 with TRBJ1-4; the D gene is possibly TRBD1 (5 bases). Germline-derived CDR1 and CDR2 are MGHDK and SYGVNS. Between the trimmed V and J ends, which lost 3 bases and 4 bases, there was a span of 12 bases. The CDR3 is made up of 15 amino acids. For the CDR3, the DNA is TGTGCCAGCAGTGACCTCAGTAGGGGTAATGAAAAACTGTTTTTT. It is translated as CASSDLSRGNEKLFF.

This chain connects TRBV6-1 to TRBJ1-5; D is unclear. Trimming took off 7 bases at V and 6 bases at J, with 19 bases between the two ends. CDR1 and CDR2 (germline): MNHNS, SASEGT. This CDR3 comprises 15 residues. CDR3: CASTPDRPLGQPQHF. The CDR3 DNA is TGTGCCAGCACCCCCGACCGCCCATTGGGTCAGCCCCAGCATTTT.

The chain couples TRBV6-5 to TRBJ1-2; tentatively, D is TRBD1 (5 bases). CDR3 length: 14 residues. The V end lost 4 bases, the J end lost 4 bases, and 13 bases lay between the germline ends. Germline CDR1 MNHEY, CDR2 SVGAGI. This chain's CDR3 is CASSFSGGIYGYTF. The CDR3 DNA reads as TGTGCCAGCAGTTTTTCCGGGGGGATCTATGGCTACACCTTC.

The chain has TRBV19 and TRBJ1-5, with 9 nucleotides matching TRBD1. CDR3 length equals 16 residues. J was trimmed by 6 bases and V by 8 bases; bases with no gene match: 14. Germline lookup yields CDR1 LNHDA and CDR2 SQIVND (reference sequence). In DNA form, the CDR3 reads TGTGCCAGTGCTCCGGGGACAGGGAGAAAGGCTCAGCCCCAGCATTTT. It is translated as CASAPGTGRKAQPQHF.

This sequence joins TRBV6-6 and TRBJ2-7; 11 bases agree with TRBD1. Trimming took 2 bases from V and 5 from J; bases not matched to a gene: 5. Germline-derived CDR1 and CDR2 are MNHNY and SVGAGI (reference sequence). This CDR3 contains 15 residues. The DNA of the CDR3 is TGTGCCAGCAGTTACCGGACAGGGGGCGAAAACGAGCAGTACTTC. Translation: CASSYRTGGENEQYF.

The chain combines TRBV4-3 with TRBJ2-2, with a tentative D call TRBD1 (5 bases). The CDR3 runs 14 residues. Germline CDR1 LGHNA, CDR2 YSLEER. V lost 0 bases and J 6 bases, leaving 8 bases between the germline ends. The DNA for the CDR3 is TGCGCCAGCAGCCAAGAAGGGGAATCCGGGGAGCTGTTTTTT. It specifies CASSQEGESGELFF.

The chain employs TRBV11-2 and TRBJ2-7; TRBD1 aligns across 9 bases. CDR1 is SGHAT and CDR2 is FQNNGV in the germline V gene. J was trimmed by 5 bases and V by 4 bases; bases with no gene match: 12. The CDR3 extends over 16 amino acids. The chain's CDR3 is CASSSRTGESYHEQYF. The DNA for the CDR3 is TGTGCCAGCAGCTCCCGGACAGGGGAGTCATACCACGAGCAGTACTTC. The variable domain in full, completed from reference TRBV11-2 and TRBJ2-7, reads EAGVAQSPRYKIIEKRQSVAFWCNPISGHATLYWYQQILGQGPKLLIQFQNNGVVDDSQLPKDRFSAERLKGVDSTLKIQPAKLEDSAVYLCASSSRTGESYHEQYFGPGTRLTVT.

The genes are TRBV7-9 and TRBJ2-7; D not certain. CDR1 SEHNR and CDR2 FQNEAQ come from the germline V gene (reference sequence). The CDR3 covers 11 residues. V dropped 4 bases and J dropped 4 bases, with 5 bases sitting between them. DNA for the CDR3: TGTGCCAGCAGCTACTATTACGAGCAGTACTTC. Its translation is CASSYYYEQYF. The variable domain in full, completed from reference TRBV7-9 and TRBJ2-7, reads DTGVSQNPRHKITKRGQNVTFRCDPISEHNRLYWYRQTLGQGPEFLTYFQNEAQLEKSRLLSDRFSAERPKGSFSTLEIQRTEQGDSAMYLCASSYYYEQYFGPGTRLTVT.

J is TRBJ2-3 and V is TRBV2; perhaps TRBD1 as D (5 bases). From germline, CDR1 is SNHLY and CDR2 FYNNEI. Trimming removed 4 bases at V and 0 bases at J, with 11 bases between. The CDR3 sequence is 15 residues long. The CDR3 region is CASSVPTASTDTQYF. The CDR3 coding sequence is TGTGCCAGCAGTGTCCCGACAGCTAGCACAGATACGCAGTATTTT.

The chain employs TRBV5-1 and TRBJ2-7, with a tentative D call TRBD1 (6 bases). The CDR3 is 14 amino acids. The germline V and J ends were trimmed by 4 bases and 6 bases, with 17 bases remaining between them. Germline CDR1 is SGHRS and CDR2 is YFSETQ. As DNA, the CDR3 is TGCGCCAGCAGCGTCGACAGGCCCGAGCTCGAGCAGTACTTC. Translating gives CASSVDRPELEQYF.

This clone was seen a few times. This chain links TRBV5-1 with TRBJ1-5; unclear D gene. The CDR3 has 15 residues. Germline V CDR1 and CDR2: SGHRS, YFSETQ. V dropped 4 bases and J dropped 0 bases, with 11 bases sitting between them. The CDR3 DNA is TGCGCCAGCAGCCCGGCCGGGGATAGCAATCAGCCCCAGCATTTT. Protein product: CASSPAGDSNQPQHF.

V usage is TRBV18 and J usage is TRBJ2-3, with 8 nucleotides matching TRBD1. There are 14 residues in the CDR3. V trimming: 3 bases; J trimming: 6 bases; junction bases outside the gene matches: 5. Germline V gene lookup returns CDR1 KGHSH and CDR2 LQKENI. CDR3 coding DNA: TGTGCCAGCTCACCGGGGACAGGTGAGGATACGCAGTATTTT. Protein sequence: CASSPGTGEDTQYF.

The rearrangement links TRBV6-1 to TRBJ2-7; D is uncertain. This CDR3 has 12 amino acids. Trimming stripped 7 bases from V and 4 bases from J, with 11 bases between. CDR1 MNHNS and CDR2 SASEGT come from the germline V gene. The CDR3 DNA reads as TGTGCCAGCACCACCATACCATACGAGCAGTACTTC. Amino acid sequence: CASTTIPYEQYF.

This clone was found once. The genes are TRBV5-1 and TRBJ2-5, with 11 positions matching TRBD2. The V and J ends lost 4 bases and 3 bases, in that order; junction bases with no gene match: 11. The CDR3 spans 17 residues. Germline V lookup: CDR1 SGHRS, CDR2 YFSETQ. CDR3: CASSPPLAGGSEETQYF. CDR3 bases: TGCGCCAGCAGCCCCCCCCTAGCGGGGGGTTCAGAAGAGACCCAGTACTTC.

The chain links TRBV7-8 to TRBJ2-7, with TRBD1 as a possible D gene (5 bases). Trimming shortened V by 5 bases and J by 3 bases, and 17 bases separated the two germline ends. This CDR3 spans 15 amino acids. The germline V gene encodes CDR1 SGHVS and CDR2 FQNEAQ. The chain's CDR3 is CASSITGPRFYEQYF. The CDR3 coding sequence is TGTGCCAGCAGCATAACAGGACCCAGGTTCTACGAGCAGTACTTC.

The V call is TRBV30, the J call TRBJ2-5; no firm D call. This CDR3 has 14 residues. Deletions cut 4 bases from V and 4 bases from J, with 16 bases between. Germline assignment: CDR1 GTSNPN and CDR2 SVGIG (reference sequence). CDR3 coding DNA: TGTGCCTGGACGAAGGGCTATCACGGAGAGACCCAGTACTTC. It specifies CAWTKGYHGETQYF.

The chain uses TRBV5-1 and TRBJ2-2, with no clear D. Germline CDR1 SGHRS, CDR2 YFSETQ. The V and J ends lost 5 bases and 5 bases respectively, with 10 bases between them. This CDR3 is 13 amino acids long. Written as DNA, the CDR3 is TGCGCCAGCAGTTATGACGTAACCGGGGAGCTGTTTTTT. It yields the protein CASSYDVTGELFF.

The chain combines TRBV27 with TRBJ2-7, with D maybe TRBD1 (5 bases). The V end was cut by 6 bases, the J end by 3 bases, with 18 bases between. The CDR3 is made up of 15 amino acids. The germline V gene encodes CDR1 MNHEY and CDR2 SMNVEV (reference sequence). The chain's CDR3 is CASSPGTTDLYEQYF. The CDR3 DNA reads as TGTGCCAGCAGCCCCGGCACGACAGACCTCTACGAGCAGTACTTC.